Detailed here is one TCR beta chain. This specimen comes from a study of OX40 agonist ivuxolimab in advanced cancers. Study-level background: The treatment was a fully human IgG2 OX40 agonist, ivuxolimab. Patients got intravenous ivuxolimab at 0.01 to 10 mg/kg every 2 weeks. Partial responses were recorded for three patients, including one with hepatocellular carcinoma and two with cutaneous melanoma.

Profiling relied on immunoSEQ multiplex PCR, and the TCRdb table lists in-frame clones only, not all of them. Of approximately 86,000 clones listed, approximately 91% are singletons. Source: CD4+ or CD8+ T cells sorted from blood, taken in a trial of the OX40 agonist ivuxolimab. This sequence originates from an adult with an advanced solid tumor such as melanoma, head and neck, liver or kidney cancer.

CDR3 coding DNA: TGCGCCAGCAGCTCGGGGGGTGGGACGGCTGTCGGTGATGGCTACACCTTC. Its translation is CASSSGGGTAVGDGYTF. This sequence joins TRBV5-1 and TRBJ1-2; D possibly corresponds to TRBD1 (5 bases). This CDR3 spans 17 amino acids. Germline assignment: CDR1 SGHRS and CDR2 YFSETQ. Trimming took off 3 bases at V and 6 bases at J, with 24 bases between the two ends.